The 28 T cell receptor beta chains reported below all come from one sample, sequenced in a study of shared clonotypes between healthy human individuals. Here immunoSEQ multiplex PCR was the method, and the copy in TCRdb shows in-frame clones only, minus some. The profile shows over a million clones, just under 99% of them singletons. The sample comprised naive CD4+ T cells sorted from blood. Subset given: CD45RA+ positively selected. Receptors originate from a man younger than 45 in good health.

The rearrangement uses TRBV5-1 and TRBJ2-7; 7 positions agree with TRBD2. Unmatched junction bases numbered 4, after V lost 3 bases and J lost 1 base. The CDR3 has 14 amino acids. Germline CDR1 SGHRS, CDR2 YFSETQ. Here the CDR3 DNA reads TGCGCCAGCAGCTCGGGACTACAATCCTACGAGCAGTACTTC. It codes for CASSSGLQSYEQYF.

The gene calls are TRBV9 and TRBJ1-2; the D is unclear. Between the trimmed V and J ends, which lost 0 bases and 8 bases, there was a span of 11 bases. The CDR3 sequence is 13 residues long. CDR1 is SGDLS and CDR2 is YYNGEE in the germline V gene. The CDR3 coding sequence is TGTGCCAGCAGCGTAGAAGGGCACGGAGGCTACACCTTC. It yields the protein CASSVEGHGGYTF.

The chain combines TRBV5-6 with TRBJ2-1; no reliable D call. The CDR3 totals 15 residues. Trimming took 2 bases from V and 1 from J, leaving 10 bases between them. Per the germline V gene, CDR1 is SGHDT and CDR2 is YYEEEE. CDR3 protein: CASSFVSVSYNEQFF. The CDR3 DNA is TGTGCCAGCAGCTTCGTTTCTGTTTCCTACAATGAGCAGTTCTTC.

The V and J genes are TRBV28 and TRBJ1-5; 9 nucleotides align to TRBD1. Germline V gene data show CDR1 as MDHEN and CDR2 as SYDVKM. The V segment lost 5 bases and the J segment 2 bases; nucleotides outside the gene matches: 7. The CDR3 is 16 amino acids. The CDR3, as DNA: TGTGCCAGCAGTCCCTGGACAGGGGAGGGCAATCAGCCCCAGCATTTT. This encodes CASSPWTGEGNQPQHF.

The chain joins TRBV6-6 to TRBJ1-1; no definite D call. The ends were cut back, 4 bases at V and 1 base at J, with 10 bases in the middle. Per germline, CDR1 MNHNY and CDR2 SVGAGI (reference sequence). This CDR3 contains 14 residues. Here the CDR3 DNA reads TGTGCCAGCAGTTCTACTTCGGGGAACACTGAAGCTTTCTTT. It encodes CASSSTSGNTEAFF.

This chain joins TRBV7-2 and TRBJ1-1, with a possible D match to TRBD1 (5 bases). Germline lookup yields CDR1 SGHTA and CDR2 FQGNSA. V was shortened by 2 bases and J by 1 base, with 20 bases between the two germline ends. The CDR3 sequence is 18 residues long. CDR3 sequence: CASSLKIGWAGTNTEAFF. The CDR3 DNA reads as TGTGCCAGCAGCTTAAAAATCGGTTGGGCAGGGACGAACACTGAAGCTTTCTTT.

Comments on this clone: The same CDR3 can be traced to other DNA sequences in this sample. The chain is built from TRBV5-1 and TRBJ2-1, with TRBD2 matching 8 bases. CDR3 length: 16 residues. The germline V gene has CDR1 SGHRS and CDR2 YFSETQ. The V and J ends lost 4 bases and 0 bases, in that order; junction bases with no gene match: 6. CDR3 amino acids: CASSIAGTSSYNEQFF. CDR3 DNA sequence: TGCGCCAGCAGCATTGCCGGGACTAGCTCCTACAATGAGCAGTTCTTC.

The CDR3 sequence: CASSLDPTGDYEQYF. The CDR3 nucleotides read TGTGCCAGCAGCTTAGACCCTACAGGGGACTACGAGCAGTACTTC. The chain is built from TRBV11-2 and TRBJ2-7; TRBD1 matches 7 bases. The germline gives CDR1 SGHAT, CDR2 FQNNGV. The V and J ends lost 0 bases and 3 bases, in that order; junction bases with no gene match: 5. The CDR3 contains 15 residues.

V is TRBV5-5 and J is TRBJ2-7; D is unclear. The CDR3 runs to 14 residues. Trimming pared 2 bases from V and 4 bases from J, leaving 13 bases between. Per the germline V gene, CDR1 is SGHKS and CDR2 is YYEKEE (reference sequence). This chain's CDR3 is CASSFDASRYEQYF. CDR3 nucleotide sequence: TGTGCCAGCAGCTTCGACGCCAGCAGATACGAGCAGTACTTC.

Note on this clone: Other DNA variants within this sample encode the same CDR3. The rearrangement uses TRBV28 and TRBJ1-3; D unclear. With 6 bases removed from V and 1 base from J, the gap between germline ends came to 4 bases. Germline loops: CDR1 MDHEN, CDR2 SYDVKM. This CDR3 is 12 amino acids long. CDR3 region: CASSVSGNTIYF. The DNA of the CDR3 is TGTGCCAGCAGCGTTTCTGGAAACACCATATATTTT.

The chain employs TRBV7-6 and TRBJ2-2, with a tentative D call TRBD2 (5 bases). Germline assignment: CDR1 SGHVS and CDR2 FNYEAQ. The CDR3 totals 15 residues. V was pared by 1 base and J by 4 bases, with 10 bases between. CDR3 sequence (DNA): TGTGCCAGCAGCTTAGGCGCTAGCTCCACCGGGGAGCTGTTTTTT. It encodes CASSLGASSTGELFF.

The chain uses TRBV6-5 and TRBJ2-7, with TRBD2 matching 9 bases. The trim removed 0 bases at V and 1 base at J, leaving 4 bases unmatched. In germline, CDR1 is MNHEY, CDR2 SVGAGI. The CDR3 spans 16 residues. The CDR3 region is CASSYSASGTSYEQYF. The CDR3 DNA follows: TGTGCCAGCAGTTACTCGGCTAGCGGGACGTCCTACGAGCAGTACTTC.

This clone was seen a few times. The sample holds other DNA sequences that translate to the same CDR3. The V call is TRBV18, the J call TRBJ2-3; D call uncertain. Trimming shortened V by 4 bases and J by 5 bases, and 4 bases separated the two germline ends. The CDR3 extends over 11 amino acids. Germline V gene lookup returns CDR1 KGHSH and CDR2 LQKENI. CDR3 DNA sequence: TGTGCCAGCTCACGGGGAGATACGCAGTATTTT. Its translation is CASSRGDTQYF.

The chain employs TRBV2 and TRBJ2-3, with D possibly being TRBD2 (5 bases). Trimming pared 8 bases from V and 1 base from J, leaving 7 bases between. This CDR3 is 12 amino acids long. Germline V gene sequence: CDR1 SNHLY, CDR2 FYNNEI. The CDR3 DNA reads as TGTGCCAGCTGGCGGGGCACAGATACGCAGTATTTT. Translation gives CASWRGTDTQYF.

This chain links TRBV6-5 with TRBJ1-4; D remains unclear. Trimming took 7 bases from V and 4 from J, leaving 10 bases between them. The CDR3 is 13 residues long. CDR1 and CDR2 (germline): MNHEY, SVGAGI. CDR3 residues: CASKGPFNEKLFF. CDR3 DNA: TGTGCCAGCAAGGGTCCGTTTAATGAAAAACTGTTTTTT.

The gene calls are TRBV2 and TRBJ2-1, with D possibly being TRBD2 (5 bases). The CDR3 is made up of 16 amino acids. CDR1 SNHLY and CDR2 FYNNEI come from the germline V gene. With 6 bases removed from V and 6 bases from J, the gap between germline ends came to 21 bases. The CDR3, as DNA: TGTGCCAGCAGAGTTCAACTCGGGAACCTCCTCAATGAGCAGTTCTTC. Its translation: CASRVQLGNLLNEQFF.

V usage is TRBV6-1 and J usage is TRBJ2-7, with D possibly matching TRBD2 (6 bases). The CDR3 runs 14 residues. V was shortened by 5 bases and J by 2 bases, with 13 bases between the two germline ends. CDR1 MNHNS and CDR2 SASEGT come from the germline V gene. CDR3 nucleotides: TGTGCCAGCAGTCGGGACTGGGCCACCTACGAGCAGTACTTC. Amino acids: CASSRDWATYEQYF.

CDR3 DNA sequence: TGTGCCTGGAGTGTACGTCGGACTAGCGGGACCATCGAGACCCAGTACTTC. This codes for CAWSVRRTSGTIETQYF. The chain combines TRBV30 with TRBJ2-5; 12 nucleotides agree with TRBD2. The CDR3 extends over 17 amino acids. The junction had 10 bases not matched to a gene; V was cut back by 0 bases and J by 5 bases. CDR1 is GTSNPN, CDR2 SVGIG, per germline (reference sequence). Complete variable domain (other parts from reference TRBV30 and TRBJ2-5): SQTIHQWPATLVQPVGSPLSLECTVEGTSNPNLYWYRQAAGRGLQLLFYSVGIGQISSEVPQNLSASRPQDRQFILSSKKLLLSDSGFYLCAWSVRRTSGTIETQYFGPGTRLLVL.

On this clone: This same CDR3 is encoded by further DNA sequences in the sample. The rearrangement joins TRBV6-5 to TRBJ1-2; D is ambiguous. The CDR3 is made up of 15 amino acids. The germline V and J ends were trimmed by 0 bases and 0 bases, with 8 bases remaining between them. Looked up from germline, CDR1 is MNHEY and CDR2 is SVGAGI. This chain's CDR3 is CASSYSSAANYGYTF. CDR3 DNA sequence: TGTGCCAGCAGTTACTCGAGCGCCGCTAACTATGGCTACACCTTC.

The chain combines TRBV19 with TRBJ2-4, with TRBD1 matching 10 bases. The germline V gene has CDR1 LNHDA and CDR2 SQIVND (reference sequence). Trimming took 3 bases from V and 7 from J; bases not matched to a gene: 6. CDR3 size: 15 residues. CDR3 region: CASSIGTGVGNIQYF. For the CDR3, the DNA is TGTGCCAGTAGTATCGGGACAGGGGTTGGGAACATTCAGTACTTC.

CDR3 bases: TGTGCCAGCAAGGGACTAGCGGGAGGGGGCTCCTACAATGAGCAGTTCTTC. Translation: CASKGLAGGGSYNEQFF. This chain joins TRBV7-9 and TRBJ2-1; 16 nucleotides line up with TRBD2. The CDR3 totals 17 residues. Germline CDR1 SEHNR, CDR2 FQNEAQ (reference sequence). Trimming took 7 bases from V and 0 from J; bases not matched to a gene: 3. Together with reference TRBV7-9 and TRBJ2-1, the CDR3 gives the full variable domain: DTGVSQNPRHKITKRGQNVTFRCDPISEHNRLYWYRQTLGQGPEFLTYFQNEAQLEKSRLLSDRFSAERPKGSFSTLEIQRTEQGDSAMYLCASKGLAGGGSYNEQFFGPGTRLTVL.

The chain is built from TRBV9 and TRBJ2-1, with TRBD2 matching 8 bases. The J segment lost 0 bases and the V segment lost 2 bases, leaving 7 bases of the junction unmatched. CDR3 size: 17 residues. The germline V gene encodes CDR1 SGDLS and CDR2 YYNGEE. The CDR3 protein is CASSVRAGGISYNEQFF. In nucleotides, the CDR3 is TGTGCCAGCAGCGTTAGGGCGGGAGGAATCTCCTACAATGAGCAGTTCTTC.

The chain has TRBV5-6 and TRBJ1-2; D might be TRBD1 (6 bases). CDR3 length: 14 amino acids. CDR1 and CDR2 (germline): SGHDT, YYEEEE. V lost 4 bases to trimming and J lost 7 bases, with 17 bases between them. This chain's CDR3 is CASSHATGLGGYTF. Written as DNA, the CDR3 is TGTGCCAGCAGCCACGCTACAGGGCTAGGTGGCTACACCTTC.

The V call is TRBV18, the J call TRBJ2-1; no reliable D call. The CDR3 has 12 amino acids. The germline CDR1 and CDR2 sequences are KGHSH and LQKENI. Trimming removed 3 bases from V and 6 bases from J, with 6 bases in between. In DNA form, the CDR3 reads TGTGCCAGCTCACCGTTTATCAATGAGCAGTTCTTC. As protein: CASSPFINEQFF.

This chain connects TRBV6-5 to TRBJ2-3; D gene uncertain. CDR3 length: 16 residues. The V end was cut by 6 bases, the J end by 4 bases, with 20 bases between. Germline values: CDR1 MNHEY, CDR2 SVGAGI. CDR3: CASSYKWAGWPDTQYF. The CDR3 DNA reads TGTGCCAGCAGCTACAAATGGGCCGGATGGCCAGATACGCAGTATTTT.

The gene calls are TRBV5-1 and TRBJ2-2; TRBD1 or TRBD2 may be the D gene (5 bases each). V gave up 4 bases and J gave up 2 bases, with 12 bases separating them. The CDR3 has 15 residues. CDR1 and CDR2 from the germline V gene are SGHRS and YFSETQ. The CDR3 loop reads CASSQAGANTGELFF. CDR3 DNA sequence: TGCGCCAGCAGCCAAGCCGGGGCCAACACCGGGGAGCTGTTTTTT. Supplemented by reference TRBV5-1 and TRBJ2-2, the full variable domain reads KAGVTQTPRYLIKTRGQQVTLSCSPISGHRSVSWYQQTPGQGLQFLFEYFSETQRNKGNFPGRFSGRQFSNSRSEMNVSTLELGDSALYLCASSQAGANTGELFFGEGSRLTVL.

V usage is TRBV5-5 and J usage is TRBJ1-3, with unresolved D. Looked up from germline, CDR1 is SGHKS and CDR2 is YYEKEE (reference sequence). V was trimmed by 6 bases and J by 2 bases, leaving 12 bases between them. The CDR3 loop spans 14 amino acids. The CDR3 DNA sequence: TGTGCCAGCACCCTCCCGGGCCCTGGAAACACCATATATTTT. As protein: CASTLPGPGNTIYF.

This chain links TRBV7-6 with TRBJ2-3, with 9 nucleotides matching TRBD2. From germline, CDR1 is SGHVS and CDR2 FNYEAQ. With V trimmed by 4 bases and J by 1 base, 15 bases remained unmatched. The CDR3 totals 19 residues. CDR3 amino acids: CASSSYPVGVAGGTDTQYF. The CDR3 DNA reads as TGTGCCAGCAGCTCATATCCAGTTGGAGTAGCGGGAGGCACAGATACGCAGTATTTT.